The 23 T cell receptor beta chains below were found in one sample sequenced in a study of CD8+ T cells in alopecia areata. Following extraction, RNA underwent reverse transcription to cDNA, which served as the sequencing template. Only in-frame clones appear in the TCRdb table, and some are missing; sequencing was by immunoSEQ multiplex PCR. This sample has fewer than 250,000 clones, with 50% to 75% found just once. Treatment defined: oral pan-JAK inhibitor, 5-10 mg twice daily. The sample consisted of CD4+ T cells sorted from blood, taken at week 4, from a patient treated with tofacitinib. These receptors were obtained from a human donor with alopecia areata.

The sample holds a few counts of this clone. This specimen includes other DNA sequences encoding the same CDR3. The rearrangement joins TRBV5-1 to TRBJ2-7; the D is unclear. The ends were cut back, 4 bases at V and 3 bases at J, with 8 bases in the middle. The germline V gene has CDR1 SGHRS and CDR2 YFSETQ. The CDR3 spans 12 residues. For the CDR3, the DNA is TGCGCCAGCAGCCTGACGGACTACGAGCAGTACTTC. This gives the protein CASSLTDYEQYF.

The gene calls are TRBV7-9 and TRBJ2-5, with 12 bases identical to TRBD1. Germline V CDR1 and CDR2: SEHNR, FQNEAQ (reference sequence). Trimming took 6 bases from V and 4 from J; bases not matched to a gene: 3. This CDR3 comprises 14 residues. In DNA, the CDR3 is TGTGCCAGCAGACGGGACAGGGGGCGAGAGACCCAGTACTTC. It encodes CASRRDRGRETQYF.

This clone was found once. V is TRBV29-1 and J is TRBJ2-3, with 12 bases fitting TRBD2. Unmatched junction bases numbered 7, after V lost 7 bases and J lost 2 bases. Germline V gene lookup returns CDR1 SQVTM and CDR2 ANQGSEA. The CDR3 has 15 residues. The CDR3 region is CSGGTSGLLTDTQYF. In DNA, the CDR3 is TGCAGCGGCGGGACTAGCGGGCTACTCACAGATACGCAGTATTTT.

In this sample, this clone turned up a few times. This sequence joins TRBV5-1 and TRBJ2-2, with 9 bases identical to TRBD1. CDR3 length: 15 amino acids. CDR1 and CDR2 (germline): SGHRS, YFSETQ. V lost 5 bases to trimming and J lost 4 bases; unmatched junction nucleotides: 6. CDR3 in amino acids: CASRETGGITGELFF. CDR3 in DNA: TGCGCCAGCAGAGAGACAGGGGGTATCACCGGGGAGCTGTTTTTT.

This clone was seen only a few times. V and J are TRBV2 and TRBJ2-5; D possibly corresponds to TRBD2 (6 bases). Germline V CDR1 and CDR2: SNHLY, FYNNEI. V was cut by 10 bases and J by 5 bases, with 8 bases left in between. The CDR3 is 10 residues long. This chain's CDR3 is CAMGGETQYF. CDR3 coding DNA: TGTGCCATGGGGGGTGAGACCCAGTACTTC.

The chain carries TRBV30 and TRBJ2-5; 13 bases match TRBD2. The germline V gene has CDR1 GTSNPN and CDR2 SVGIG (reference sequence). The V gene end was trimmed by 5 bases and the J gene end by 4 bases; junction bases not matched to a gene: 4. There are 14 residues in the CDR3. CDR3 in DNA: TGTGCCTGGCGACTAGCGGGGGGCCCAGAGACCCAGTACTTC. It translates to CAWRLAGGPETQYF.

Points on this clone: A far larger clone is a single base away, which makes a read error likely. J is TRBJ1-6 and V is TRBV5-2; the table's D call of TRBD1 was not tested on the DNA. TRBV5-2 is a pseudogene. This CDR3 has 18 amino acids. The CDR3 sequence is CASSLSAGGSSYNSPLHF. The CDR3 DNA reads as TGTGCCAGCAGCCTATCAGCAGGGGGGAGCTCCTATAATTCACCCCTCCACTTT.

The chain carries TRBV7-9 and TRBJ2-1, with TRBD2 matching 11 bases. CDR1 and CDR2 (germline): SEHNR, FQNEAQ (reference sequence). J lost 1 base, V lost 5 bases, and 7 bases had no gene match. The CDR3 length is 17 residues. The CDR3 reads CASSKRLAGSSYNEQFF. The CDR3 DNA reads as TGTGCCAGCAGCAAACGACTAGCGGGGTCTTCCTACAATGAGCAGTTCTTC.

The chain uses TRBV5-1 and TRBJ2-3, with 7 bases that match TRBD2. The ends lost 0 bases at V and 3 bases at J; junction bases unmatched: 7. This CDR3 region has 16 residues. The V gene's germline CDR1 is SGHRS and CDR2 YFSETQ. CDR3 region: CASSLDGGGVTDTQYF. As DNA, the CDR3 is TGCGCCAGCAGCTTGGACGGCGGGGGAGTAACAGATACGCAGTATTTT. The full variable domain, with the rest looked up from reference TRBV5-1 and TRBJ2-3, is KAGVTQTPRYLIKTRGQQVTLSCSPISGHRSVSWYQQTPGQGLQFLFEYFSETQRNKGNFPGRFSGRQFSNSRSEMNVSTLELGDSALYLCASSLDGGGVTDTQYFGPGTRLTVL.

The rearrangement uses TRBV27 and TRBJ2-5; D is possibly TRBD1 (6 bases). The CDR3 is 14 amino acids. V was cut by 8 bases and J by 5 bases, with 18 bases left in between. The germline V gene has CDR1 MNHEY and CDR2 SMNVEV (reference sequence). DNA for the CDR3: TGTGCCAGCCGGCTCCAGGGGCTCGGGGAGACCCAGTACTTC. This codes for CASRLQGLGETQYF.

This clone was detected only once. The rearrangement joins TRBV18 to TRBJ2-7; D possibly uses TRBD1 or TRBD2 (6 bases each). Germline CDR1 KGHSH, CDR2 LQKENI. Deletions cut 6 bases from V and 2 bases from J, with 14 bases between. The CDR3 is 14 residues long. The CDR3 sequence is CASSQQGGPYEQYF. CDR3 coding DNA: TGTGCCAGCTCTCAACAGGGAGGCCCCTACGAGCAGTACTTC.

The chain links TRBV9 to TRBJ2-2; 7 bases align to TRBD1. After removal of 1 base from V and 7 bases from J, the junction contained 7 bases not matched to a gene. The CDR3 sequence is 15 residues long. CDR1 and CDR2 (germline): SGDLS, YYNGEE. The CDR3 sequence: CASSVPDRANGELFF. The CDR3, as DNA: TGTGCCAGCAGCGTACCCGACAGGGCTAACGGGGAGCTGTTTTTT.

V is TRBV5-4 and J is TRBJ2-5; 8 positions match TRBD1. This CDR3 comprises 15 residues. J gave up 4 bases and V 2 bases, and 7 bases lay outside the gene matches. CDR1 SGHNT and CDR2 YYREEE come from the germline V gene (reference sequence). The CDR3 spells CASSLETGVGETQYF. CDR3 sequence (DNA): TGTGCCAGCAGCTTAGAGACAGGGGTGGGAGAGACCCAGTACTTC.

This chain links TRBV29-1 with TRBJ2-1, with TRBD1 matching over 8 bases. The J segment lost 2 bases and the V segment lost 5 bases, leaving 5 bases of the junction unmatched. The CDR3 loop spans 14 amino acids. Germline V gene sequence: CDR1 SQVTM, CDR2 ANQGSEA. CDR3 DNA: TGCAGCGTTATCCGGACAGGGCCCTACAATGAGCAGTTCTTC. This gives the protein CSVIRTGPYNEQFF.

This chain uses TRBV4-2 with TRBJ2-1; no clear D. The CDR3 sequence is 13 residues long. With 0 bases removed from V and 10 bases from J, the gap between germline ends came to 10 bases. The germline CDR1 and CDR2 sequences are LGHNA and YNFKEQ. The CDR3 nucleotides read TGTGCCAGCAGCCAAGATGTGGGTGGGGAGCAGTTCTTC. It encodes CASSQDVGGEQFF.

This chain uses TRBV19 with TRBJ2-2; D may match TRBD1 or TRBD2 (6 bases each). V was cut by 8 bases and J by 2 bases, with 15 bases left in between. The V gene's germline CDR1 is LNHDA and CDR2 SQIVND (reference sequence). This CDR3 has 15 amino acids. CDR3 protein: CASWGARRNTGELFF. CDR3 in DNA: TGTGCCAGTTGGGGGGCAAGGAGAAACACCGGGGAGCTGTTTTTT.

The table lists this clone with a count of one. The rearrangement joins TRBV27 to TRBJ1-6, with D unclear. V lost 2 bases, J lost 6 bases, and 5 bases lay in between. CDR3 length: 13 amino acids. Germline values: CDR1 MNHEY, CDR2 SMNVEV (reference sequence). CDR3 in DNA: TGTGCCAGCAGTTTAGGCGGTAATTCACCCCTCCACTTT. Its translation is CASSLGGNSPLHF.

The chain links TRBV29-1 to TRBJ2-7; unclear D gene. CDR1 is SQVTM, CDR2 ANQGSEA, per germline. Trimming removed 4 bases from V and 3 bases from J, with 10 bases in between. CDR3 length: 12 amino acids. CDR3 region: CSVVYGNYEQYF. CDR3 DNA: TGCAGCGTTGTTTACGGCAACTACGAGCAGTACTTC.

The chain combines TRBV13 with TRBJ2-5; TRBD2 is a possible D gene (5 bases). The CDR3 has 12 residues. Germline V gene lookup returns CDR1 PRHDT and CDR2 FYEKMQ (reference sequence). V dropped 5 bases and J dropped 2 bases, with 6 bases sitting between them. CDR3 coding DNA: TGTGCCAGCAGCCGGGGTCAAGAGACCCAGTACTTC. It is translated as CASSRGQETQYF. Combining the CDR3 with reference TRBV13 and TRBJ2-5 gives the whole variable domain AAGVIQSPRHLIKEKRETATLKCYPIPRHDTVYWYQQGPGQDPQFLISFYEKMQSDKGSIPDRFSAQQFSDYHSELNMSSLELGDSALYFCASSRGQETQYFGPGTRLLVL.

This clone was counted a few times. The gene calls are TRBV6-5 and TRBJ1-2; 12 bases line up with TRBD1. This CDR3 has 15 residues. The junction had 6 bases not matched to a gene; V was cut back by 2 bases and J by 8 bases. The germline gives CDR1 MNHEY, CDR2 SVGAGI. The CDR3 region is CASSYSRDRGRGYTF. The CDR3 region has the DNA TGTGCCAGCAGTTACAGTCGGGACAGGGGGCGAGGCTACACCTTC.

The chain is built from TRBV30 and TRBJ1-1; D unclear. Trimming left V 4 bases short and J 2 bases short, with 11 bases between. CDR1 is GTSNPN and CDR2 is SVGIG in the germline V gene (reference sequence). The CDR3 contains 13 residues. For the CDR3, the DNA is TGTGCCTGGAACCGAGGGCCAAACACTGAAGCTTTCTTT. This codes for CAWNRGPNTEAFF.

The CDR3 is CASSQQDYRESSYEQYF. In nucleotides, the CDR3 is TGCGCCAGCAGCCAACAGGATTACAGGGAAAGCTCCTACGAGCAGTACTTC. The chain recombines TRBV4-1 with TRBJ2-7, with D tentatively TRBD1 (6 bases). Trimming removed 2 bases at V and 0 bases at J, with 17 bases between. Per the germline V gene, CDR1 is MGHRA and CDR2 is YSYEKL. This CDR3 has 17 residues.

The chain combines TRBV30 with TRBJ2-2; 9 positions agree with TRBD1. Germline V lookup: CDR1 GTSNPN, CDR2 SVGIG (reference sequence). This CDR3 has 15 amino acids. V was pared by 4 bases and J by 5 bases, with 8 bases of the junction left unmatched. The CDR3 sequence: CAWNPGQGKTGELFF. CDR3 nucleotide sequence: TGTGCCTGGAACCCGGGACAGGGAAAAACCGGGGAGCTGTTTTTT.